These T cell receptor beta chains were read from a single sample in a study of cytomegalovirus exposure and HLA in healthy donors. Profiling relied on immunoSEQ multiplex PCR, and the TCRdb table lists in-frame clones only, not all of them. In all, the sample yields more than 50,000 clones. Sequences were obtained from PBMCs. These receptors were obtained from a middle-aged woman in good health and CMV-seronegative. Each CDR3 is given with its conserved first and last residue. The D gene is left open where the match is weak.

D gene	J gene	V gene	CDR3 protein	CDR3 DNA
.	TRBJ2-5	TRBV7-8	CASSHPARQETQYF	TGTGCCAGCAGCCACCCAGCCAGGCAGGAGACCCAGTACTTC
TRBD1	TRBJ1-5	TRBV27	CASSLNRGDQPQHF	TGTGCCAGCAGTTTAAACAGGGGCGATCAGCCCCAGCATTTT
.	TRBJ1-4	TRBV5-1	CASSLTGDNEKLFF	TGCGCCAGCAGCTTAACAGGAGATAATGAAAAACTGTTTTTT
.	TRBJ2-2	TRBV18	CASSPAGGKVGELFF	TGTGCCAGCTCACCAGCTGGGGGGAAGGTCGGGGAGCTGTTTTTT
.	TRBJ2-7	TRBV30	CAWSPSPYEQYF	TGTGCCTGGAGCCCCTCCCCCTACGAGCAGTACTTC
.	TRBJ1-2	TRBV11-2	CASSLAPEGYGYTF	TGTGCCAGCAGCTTAGCCCCGGAGGGCTATGGCTACACCTTC
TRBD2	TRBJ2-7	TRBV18	CASSSFGGTSGSYEQYF	TGTGCCAGCTCGTCCTTCGGGGGGACTAGCGGGTCCTACGAGCAGTACTTC
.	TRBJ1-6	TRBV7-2	CASSFSYGMNSPLHF	TGTGCCAGCAGCTTTTCTTACGGTATGAATTCACCCCTCCACTTT
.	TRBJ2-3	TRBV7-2	CASRQRGGDTDTQYF	TGTGCCAGCAGACAACGCGGCGGGGACACAGATACGCAGTATTTT
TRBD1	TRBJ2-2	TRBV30	CAWEGQANTGELFF	TGTGCCTGGGAAGGACAGGCTAACACCGGGGAGCTGTTTTTT
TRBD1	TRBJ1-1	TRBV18	CASALGTGVFGTEAFF	TGTGCCAGCGCACTGGGGACAGGGGTATTTGGCACTGAAGCTTTCTTT
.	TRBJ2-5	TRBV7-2	CASSLMSSGQTQYF	TGTGCCAGCAGCTTAATGTCTTCAGGGCAGACCCAGTACTTC
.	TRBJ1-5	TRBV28	CASSPPLRQGNQPQHF	TGTGCCAGCAGTCCCCCCCTCCGGCAGGGCAATCAGCCCCAGCATTTT
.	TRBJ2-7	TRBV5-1	CASRSPGSPAYEQYF	TGCGCCAGCCGTTCCCCGGGATCTCCCGCCTACGAGCAGTACTTC
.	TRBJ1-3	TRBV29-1	CSVEDPGTSGNTIYF	TGCAGCGTTGAAGATCCAGGCACCTCTGGAAACACCATATATTTT
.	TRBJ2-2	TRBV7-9	CASSLGVDLRTGELFF	TGTGCCAGCAGCTTAGGAGTAGATCTACGCACGGGGGAGCTGTTTTTT
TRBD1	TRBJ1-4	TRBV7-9	CASSFTGGSDEKLFF	TGTGCCAGCAGTTTTACAGGGGGCTCGGATGAAAAACTGTTTTTT
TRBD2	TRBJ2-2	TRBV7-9	CASSPALAGGTGELFF	TGTGCCAGCAGCCCGGCCCTAGCGGGGGGTACCGGGGAGCTGTTTTTT
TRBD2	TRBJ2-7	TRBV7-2	CASSLSIAGVYEQYF	TGTGCCAGCAGCTTATCAATAGCGGGGGTATACGAGCAGTACTTC
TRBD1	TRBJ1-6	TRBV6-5	CASSWTGPGNSPLHF	TGTGCCAGCAGTTGGACAGGACCGGGAAATTCACCCCTCCACTTT
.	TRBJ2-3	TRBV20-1	CSPLVSNTQYF	TGCAGTCCCCTAGTGTCGAATACGCAGTATTTT
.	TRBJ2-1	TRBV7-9	CASSLGANEQFF	TGTGCCAGCAGCTTAGGGGCCAATGAGCAGTTCTTC
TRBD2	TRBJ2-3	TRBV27	CASSWRAGGGTDTQYF	TGTGCCAGCAGTTGGAGAGCGGGAGGGGGAACAGATACGCAGTATTTT
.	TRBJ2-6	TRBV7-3	CASSTGGLANVLTF	TGTGCCAGCAGCACGGGGGGCCTGGCCAACGTCCTGACTTTC
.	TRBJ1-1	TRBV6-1	CASPSNTEAFF	TGTGCCAGCCCTAGTAACACTGAAGCTTTCTTT
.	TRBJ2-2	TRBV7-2	CASSLVGAGELFF	TGTGCCAGCAGCTTAGTGGGAGCCGGGGAGCTGTTTTTT
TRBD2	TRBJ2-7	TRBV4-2	CASSQAGGSYEQYF	TGTGCCAGCAGCCAAGCGGGGGGCTCCTACGAGCAGTACTTC
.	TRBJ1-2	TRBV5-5	CASSSGVGYGYTF	TGTGCCAGCAGCTCAGGGGTAGGGTATGGCTACACCTTC
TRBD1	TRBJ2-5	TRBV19	CASSEPGQGMETQYF	TGTGCCAGTAGTGAACCGGGACAGGGGATGGAGACCCAGTACTTC
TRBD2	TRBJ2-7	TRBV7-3	CASSSRTSLPGGHEQYF	TGTGCCAGCAGCTCCAGGACTAGTCTTCCAGGTGGCCACGAGCAGTACTTC
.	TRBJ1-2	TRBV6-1	CASSAGYGYTF	TGTGCCAGCAGTGCCGGCTATGGCTACACCTTC
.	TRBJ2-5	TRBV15	CATSRDLGAQETQYF	TGTGCCACCAGCAGAGATCTTGGGGCCCAAGAGACCCAGTACTTC
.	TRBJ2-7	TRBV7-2	CASSPRQLAKYEQYF	TGTGCCAGCAGCCCCAGGCAGCTAGCAAAGTACGAGCAGTACTTC
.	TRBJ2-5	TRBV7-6	CASSLGGRDRETQYF	TGTGCCAGCAGCTTAGGGGGGCGCGATAGGGAGACCCAGTACTTC
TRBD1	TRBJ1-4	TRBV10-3	CAINRGLNEKLFF	TGTGCCATCAACAGGGGACTTAATGAAAAACTGTTTTTT
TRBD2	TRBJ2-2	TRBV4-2	CASSQAYAAGLAGGRAGELFF	TGTGCCAGCAGCCAAGCCTACGCCGCGGGGCTAGCGGGAGGGAGAGCCGGGGAGCTGTTTTTT
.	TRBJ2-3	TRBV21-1	CARIVFYGTSTDTQYF	TGTGCCAGAATTGTCTTCTACGGGACTAGCACAGATACGCAGTATTTT
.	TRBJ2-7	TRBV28	CASTRTSWTNYEQYF	TGTGCCAGCACTAGAACTAGCTGGACAAACTACGAGCAGTACTTC
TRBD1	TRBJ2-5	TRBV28	CASSRDRGTAETQYF	TGTGCCAGCAGTCGGGACAGGGGAACGGCGGAGACCCAGTACTTC
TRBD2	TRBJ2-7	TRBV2	CASSPGLAFYEQYF	TGTGCCAGCAGTCCGGGACTAGCGTTTTACGAGCAGTACTTC
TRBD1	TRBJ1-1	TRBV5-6	CASSFGTGTEAFF	TGTGCCAGCAGCTTCGGGACAGGCACTGAAGCTTTCTTT
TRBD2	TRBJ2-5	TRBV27	CASRPQLAGVRETQYF	TGTGCCAGCAGGCCGCAACTAGCGGGAGTAAGAGAGACCCAGTACTTC
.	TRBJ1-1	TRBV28	CASSLAPQGEGTEAFF	TGTGCCAGCAGTTTAGCTCCACAGGGTGAAGGCACTGAAGCTTTCTTT
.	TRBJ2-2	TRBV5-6	CASRPIAANTGELFF	TGTGCCAGCAGGCCCATAGCGGCGAACACCGGGGAGCTGTTTTTT
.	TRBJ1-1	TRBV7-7	CASRDRTVNTEAFF	TGTGCCAGCAGAGACAGAACCGTGAACACTGAAGCTTTCTTT
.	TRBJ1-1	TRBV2	CASSTRADTEAFF	TGTGCCAGCAGTACGAGGGCTGACACTGAAGCTTTCTTT
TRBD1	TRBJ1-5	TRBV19	CASRGQGNQPQHF	TGTGCCAGTAGGGGACAGGGGAATCAGCCCCAGCATTTT
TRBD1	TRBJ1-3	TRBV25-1	CASSETGTFSGNTIYF	TGTGCCAGCAGTGAGACAGGGACCTTCTCTGGAAACACCATATATTTT
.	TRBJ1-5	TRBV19	CASSIAGMPQHF	TGTGCCAGTAGTATAGCCGGTATGCCCCAGCATTTT
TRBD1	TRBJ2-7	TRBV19	CASSLTGRPYEQYF	TGTGCCAGTAGTCTGACAGGGCGCCCATACGAGCAGTACTTC
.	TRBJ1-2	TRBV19	CASSNPGQSYGYTF	TGTGCCAGTAGTAATCCGGGTCAGTCCTATGGCTACACCTTC